These T cell receptor beta chains were read from a single sample in a study of liver allograft versus peripheral blood T cells. TCRdb reanalysed the reads using MiXCR and keeps one entry per CDR3 protein. This sample has roughly 7,800 distinct CDR3 sequences; approximately 17% occur once, and the top ten carry around 1.5%. These receptors originate from a human patient who had a liver transplant. A subset of T cells may come from the graft donor. Each CDR3 is given with its conserved first and last residue. D genes are given only for firm matches. Only part of the rows carry a size: once, few, many, or a class if the clone is expanded.

TRBJ1-5	TRBV15	-	medium-sized	CATSRPQELGPQHF	TGTGCCACCAGCAGACCCCAGGAACTAGGGCCCCAGCATTTT
TRBJ1-2	TRBV18	-	large	CASSPSRGDDGYTF	TGTGCCAGCTCACCATCGCGCGGGGACGATGGCTACACCTTC
TRBJ1-4	TRBV9	TRBD1	medium-sized	CASSVLGTGAEKLFF	TGTGCCAGCAGCGTCCTCGGGACAGGGGCTGAAAAACTGTTTTTT
TRBJ2-3	TRBV7-2	-	-	CASSPQPRGTDTQYF	TGTGCCAGCAGCCCCCAGCCCAGGGGCACAGATACGCAGTATTTT
TRBJ2-1	TRBV7-2	-	medium-sized	CASSFGPGFRYNEQFF	TGTGCCAGCAGCTTTGGTCCAGGGTTTAGGTACAATGAGCAGTTCTTC
TRBJ1-2	TRBV7-9	-	medium-sized	CASSLAQIYGYTF	TGTGCCAGCAGCTTAGCACAGATATATGGCTACACCTTC
TRBJ1-2	TRBV10-3	-	many	CAISGSRGYTF	TGTGCCATCAGTGGCAGTCGAGGCTACACCTTC
TRBJ1-1	TRBV5-6	TRBD1	-	CASLRQGAGNTEAFF	TGTGCCAGCCTTCGACAGGGGGCAGGGAACACTGAAGCTTTCTTT
TRBJ1-1	TRBV20-1	-	-	CSAKVPSRGGKAFF	TGCAGTGCTAAGGTACCCTCACGGGGGGGGAAGGCTTTCTTT
TRBJ1-2	TRBV6-1	-	medium-sized	CASSEGDSSYGYTF	TGTGCCAGCAGCGAGGGTGACAGTTCCTATGGCTACACCTTC
TRBJ1-2	TRBV2	-	-	CASSLGVIDGYTF	TGTGCCAGCAGTCTGGGCGTTATTGATGGCTACACCTTC
TRBJ2-7	TRBV5-5	TRBD1	many	CASSSTTGGPSYEQYF	TGTGCCAGCAGCTCCACTACAGGGGGCCCCTCCTACGAGCAGTACTTC
TRBJ1-6	TRBV20-1	-	many	CSASATVGSYNSPLHF	TGCAGTGCTAGTGCGACAGTGGGCTCCTATAATTCACCCCTCCACTTT
TRBJ1-1	TRBV5-1	-	-	CASSPGTNTEAFF	TGCGCCAGCAGCCCCGGTACCAACACTGAAGCTTTCTTT
TRBJ1-5	TRBV20-1	-	few	CSAWTDSNQPQHF	TGCAGTGCTTGGACGGATAGCAATCAGCCCCAGCATTTT
TRBJ1-6	TRBV7-9	-	medium-sized	CASTGTGNSPLHF	TGTGCCAGCACCGGGACTGGGAATTCACCCCTCCACTTT
TRBJ1-1	TRBV2	-	-	CASGGLRMDTEAFF	TGTGCCAGCGGGGGGCTACGGATGGACACTGAAGCTTTCTTT
TRBJ2-3	TRBV5-4	TRBD2	-	CASSVRAGGPTANTDTQYF	TGTGCCAGCAGCGTCCGGGCGGGGGGGCCTACAGCAAACACAGATACGCAGTATTTT
TRBJ2-7	TRBV2	TRBD1	-	CASRDRAYEQYF	TGTGCCAGCAGAGACAGGGCCTACGAGCAGTACTTC
TRBJ1-4	TRBV5-5	-	many	CASSPGQRGSLNEKLFF	TGTGCCAGCAGCCCCGGGCAGAGGGGGAGCTTAAATGAAAAACTGTTTTTT
TRBJ1-1	TRBV13	-	medium-sized	CASSSGGGNTEAFF	TGTGCCAGCAGCTCGGGAGGGGGGAACACTGAAGCTTTCTTT
TRBJ2-7	TRBV3-1	TRBD2	-	CASSLGLADYYEQYF	TGTGCCAGCAGCTTGGGACTAGCGGACTACTACGAGCAGTACTTC
TRBJ1-2	TRBV5-4	-	medium-sized	CASSLGDGYGYTF	TGTGCCAGCAGCTTGGGCGACGGCTATGGCTACACCTTC
TRBJ1-1	TRBV20-1	-	-	CSAQPGGGKGAFF	TGCAGTGCTCAGCCTGGAGGGGGGAAAGGGGCTTTCTTT
TRBJ1-2	TRBV9	-	many	CASSFQEGRYGYTF	TGTGCCAGCAGCTTCCAGGAGGGAAGATATGGCTACACCTTC
TRBJ2-7	TRBV15	-	many	CATSREGGSYEQYF	TGTGCCACCAGCAGAGAAGGGGGTTCCTACGAGCAGTACTTC
TRBJ1-2	TRBV10-3	TRBD1	medium-sized	CATCPGQGYGYTF	TGTGCCACTTGCCCGGGACAGGGCTATGGCTACACCTTC
TRBJ1-6	TRBV11-2	-	-	CASSIPGSPLRF	TGTGCCAGCAGCATACCGGGGTCACCCCTCCGCTTT
TRBJ1-1	TRBV6-2/TRBV6-3	-	many	CASFENTEAFF	TGTGCCAGCTTCGAGAACACTGAAGCTTTCTTT
TRBJ1-5	TRBV2	-	-	CASTYTGNQPQHF	TGTGCCAGCACCTATACGGGAAATCAGCCCCAGCATTTT
TRBJ1-3	TRBV15	-	medium-sized	CATSRDRTNSGNTIYF	TGTGCCACCAGCAGAGATAGGACTAACTCTGGAAACACCATATATTTT
TRBJ2-7	TRBV6-1	-	many	CASSEAGTGPYEQYF	TGTGCCAGCAGTGAAGCCGGGACTGGCCCCTACGAGCAGTACTTC
TRBJ1-1	TRBV6-2/TRBV6-3	TRBD1	many	CASSSIGTVNTEAFF	TGTGCCAGCAGCTCGATTGGGACAGTGAACACTGAAGCTTTCTTT
TRBJ1-1	TRBV19	TRBD1	medium-sized	CASSNSGTGDTEAFF	TGTGCCAGTAGTAATTCCGGGACAGGGGACACTGAAGCTTTCTTT
TRBJ1-2	TRBV20-1	-	-	CSARDPSPYGYTF	TGCAGTGCTAGGGACCCGTCTCCCTATGGCTACACCTTC
TRBJ2-7	TRBV12-3/TRBV12-4	-	few	CASSLGGAQYF	TGTGCCAGCAGTTTAGGGGGGGCACAGTACTTC
TRBJ1-1	TRBV5-4	-	medium-sized	CASSRQEDTEAFF	TGTGCCAGCAGCCGCCAGGAGGACACTGAAGCTTTCTTT
TRBJ1-1	TRBV18	-	medium-sized	CASSPFPGGEAFF	TGTGCCAGCTCACCATTCCCAGGAGGAGAAGCTTTCTTT
TRBJ1-6	TRBV10-3	-	medium-sized	CAIQGQTYNSPLHF	TGTGCCATTCAAGGACAGACCTATAATTCACCCCTCCACTTT
TRBJ1-1	TRBV18	TRBD1	medium-sized	CASSPPGQGASSAFF	TGTGCCAGCTCACCACCGGGACAGGGGGCTTCTTCAGCTTTCTTT
TRBJ1-2	TRBV3-1	-	-	CASSPGKNYGYTF	TGTGCCAGCAGTCCCGGGAAGAACTATGGCTACACCTTC
TRBJ2-7	TRBV12-3/TRBV12-4	-	few	CASSLLVSLAGQYF	TGTGCCAGCAGTTTATTGGTATCGCTGGCGGGGCAGTACTTC
TRBJ2-7	TRBV6-5	TRBD2	many	CASRWTSGASSYEQYF	TGTGCCAGCAGATGGACTAGCGGGGCGAGCTCCTACGAGCAGTACTTC
TRBJ1-1	TRBV18	-	large	CASSPGQNTEAFF	TGTGCCAGCTCACCCGGTCAGAACACTGAAGCTTTCTTT
TRBJ2-7	TRBV7-2	TRBD1	-	CASSFWTGHYEQYF	TGTGCCAGCAGCTTTTGGACAGGGCACTACGAGCAGTACTTC
TRBJ1-3	TRBV20-1	-	many	CSAHPNSGNTIYF	TGCAGTGCTCACCCGAACTCTGGAAACACCATATATTTT